This TCR beta chain was identified in a study of T cell responses to AZD1222 COVID-19 vaccine. Study-wide results and caveats: Reportedly, nearly half the spike-specific TCRs target unmutated variant regions. Donors were mostly white British, more females; clonal diversity possibly underestimated.

To note about this clone: What it binds is unknown.

Trimming left V 0 bases short and J 2 bases short, with 8 bases between. There are 15 residues in the CDR3. The germline CDR1 and CDR2 sequences are SGHTS and YDEGEE. The data were produced by immunoSEQ multiplex PCR, yet TCRdb's version contains in-frame clones alone and is incomplete. The data hold approximately 210,000 clones, with approximately 94% observed a single time. The chain combines TRBV5-8 with TRBJ1-4; D gene unclear. The source is an adult who received the MenACWY meningococcal vaccine as a control. The source material was peripheral blood, sampled 28 days after the second dose of the MenACWY control vaccine. The CDR3 coding sequence is TGTGCCAGCAGCTTGGGGCCACGGACTAATGAAAAACTGTTTTTT. Encoded protein: CASSLGPRTNEKLFF.